This T cell receptor (beta chain) derives from a study of control samples from healthy donors and cancer patients. V lost 0 bases to trimming and J lost 1 base; unmatched junction nucleotides: 2. This CDR3 region has 15 residues. Per the germline V gene, CDR1 is SGHAT and CDR2 is FQNNGV. Using immunoSEQ multiplex PCR, the repertoire was profiled, and TCRdb retains in-frame clones only, with some absent. The table lists about 110,000 clones, about nine tenths of them singletons. The origin of this receptor is a human donor in good health. The donor label of this sample is uncertain. V is TRBV11-2 and J is TRBJ2-5; 7 bases map to TRBD2. Sequencing was performed on blood. The CDR3 nucleotides read TGTGCCAGCAGCTTAGACCGGGGGGTCCAAGAGACCCAGTACTTC. This encodes CASSLDRGVQETQYF.